Each of the 21 T cell receptor beta chains below was sequenced from the same sample in a study of human T cells and chemical hapten exposure. TCRdb called the 5' RACE reads again in MiXCR, with one record for every CDR3 protein. The sample consists of 75,000 or so distinct CDR3 sequences, approximately 15% of them appearing once. The authors extracted total RNA from unfractionated whole blood. The receptors stem from a female donor in good health.

This clonotype has at least ten counts. The J gene is TRBJ1-1, the V gene TRBV7-9; D may be TRBD1 (6 bases). The V gene's germline CDR1 is SEHNR and CDR2 FQNEAQ (reference sequence). The CDR3 extends over 15 amino acids. Trimming removed 5 bases from V and 1 base from J, with 14 bases in between. CDR3 region: CASSITRGENTEAFF. In DNA form, the CDR3 reads TGTGCCAGCAGCATCACCAGGGGCGAGAACACTGAAGCTTTCTTT.

The gene calls are TRBV7-2 and TRBJ1-2; D uncertain. Germline-derived CDR1 and CDR2 are SGHTA and FQGNSA. The CDR3 covers 14 residues. The V and J ends lost 1 base and 2 bases respectively, with 8 bases between them. The CDR3 loop is CASSLVSRNYGYTF. The CDR3 DNA reads TGTGCCAGCAGCTTAGTCTCCAGAAACTATGGCTACACCTTC.

The chain uses TRBV5-4 and TRBJ2-2, with 8 bases fitting TRBD2. CDR3 size: 15 residues. V shed 3 bases and J 7 bases; nucleotides not matched to a gene: 8. Germline loops: CDR1 SGHNT, CDR2 YYREEE (reference sequence). The DNA for the CDR3 is TGTGCCAGCAGCTGGAGCGGGAGTACTATCGGGGAGCTGTTTTTT. This sequence encodes CASSWSGSTIGELFF.

This chain links TRBV2 with TRBJ2-7, with 8 bases identical to TRBD2. Germline CDR1 SNHLY, CDR2 FYNNEI. The CDR3 covers 14 residues. V lost 4 bases to trimming and J lost 9 bases; unmatched junction nucleotides: 11. The CDR3 nucleotides read TGTGCCAGCAGTGTGCAGACTAGCGACCTGCCGCAGTACTTC. Its protein is CASSVQTSDLPQYF.

The chain has TRBV6-1 and TRBJ1-4, with TRBD1 matching over 8 bases. The germline V gene has CDR1 MNHNS and CDR2 SASEGT. This CDR3 spans 17 amino acids. Trimming removed 5 bases from V and 8 bases from J; junction bases left unmatched: 16. For the CDR3, the DNA is TGTGCCAGCAGTTCGGGCAGGGGGCCGCCAATGGGGGAAAAACTGTTTTTT. This translates into CASSSGRGPPMGEKLFF.

This clonotype was detected a few times. V is TRBV5-6 and J is TRBJ2-5, with D maybe TRBD1 (6 bases). Germline lookup yields CDR1 SGHDT and CDR2 YYEEEE. The CDR3 consists of 13 residues. V was clipped by 3 bases and J by 5 bases, with 11 bases between them. CDR3 protein: CASSSDRPETQYF. CDR3 nucleotide sequence: TGTGCCAGCAGCTCCGACAGGCCCGAGACCCAGTACTTC.

This clonotype was recorded a few times. The chain recombines TRBV18 with TRBJ2-7, with 8 bases aligning to TRBD1. Germline trimming cut 2 bases from V and 5 bases from J; bases unmatched to any gene: 5. Germline CDR1 KGHSH, CDR2 LQKENI. CDR3 length: 14 amino acids. CDR3 in DNA: TGTGCCAGCTCACCAACAGGGGGTGAGCACGAGCAGTACTTC. This sequence encodes CASSPTGGEHEQYF.

The V gene is TRBV7-9, the J gene TRBJ1-2; 10 bases are a match to TRBD1. The CDR3 has 14 amino acids. Looked up from germline, CDR1 is SEHNR and CDR2 is FQNEAQ (reference sequence). With V trimmed by 5 bases and J by 4 bases, 4 bases remained unmatched. For the CDR3, the DNA is TGTGCCAGCAGCCCATGGGACAGGGGCTATGGCTACACCTTC. Translating it yields CASSPWDRGYGYTF.

This clonotype was recorded a few times. The chain uses TRBV5-1 and TRBJ1-1; D is undetermined. The length of the CDR3 is 14 residues. V lost 0 bases and J lost 4, with 10 bases in between. CDR1 and CDR2 (germline): SGHRS, YFSETQ. The DNA for the CDR3 is TGCGCCAGCAGCTTGGATGCCGGGATCACTGAAGCTTTCTTT. Translating gives CASSLDAGITEAFF.

This clonotype has at least ten counts. The rearrangement links TRBV30 to TRBJ2-5, with D perhaps matching TRBD1 (5 bases). CDR3 length: 14 residues. Germline CDR1 reads GTSNPN; CDR2 reads SVGIG (reference sequence). Trimming pared 1 base from V and 4 bases from J, leaving 13 bases between. The CDR3 bases are TGTGCCTGGAGTGGATTAGGGGAAGCAGAGACCCAGTACTTC. As protein: CAWSGLGEAETQYF. Together with reference TRBV30 and TRBJ2-5, the CDR3 gives the full variable domain: SQTIHQWPATLVQPVGSPLSLECTVEGTSNPNLYWYRQAAGRGLQLLFYSVGIGQISSEVPQNLSASRPQDRQFILSSKKLLLSDSGFYLCAWSGLGEAETQYFGPGTRLLVL.

J is TRBJ1-4 and V is TRBV3-1; D is unresolved. The CDR3 runs 14 residues. Germline CDR1 is LGHDT and CDR2 is YNNKEL (reference sequence). Trimming removed 4 bases from V and 7 bases from J, with 13 bases in between. As DNA, the CDR3 is TGTGCCAGCAGCCCAACGTTAAAAGGTGAAAAACTGTTTTTT. Translation gives CASSPTLKGEKLFF.

This clonotype has a handful of counts. The rearrangement joins TRBV20-1 to TRBJ1-4; TRBD1 matches 11 bases. Germline assignment: CDR1 DFQATT and CDR2 SNEGSKA (reference sequence). CDR3 length: 16 residues. With V trimmed by 0 bases and J by 4 bases, 4 bases remained unmatched. The CDR3 DNA sequence: TGCAGTGCTAGAGATCGGGGGACAGGGGGTAATGAAAAACTGTTTTTT. Residues: CSARDRGTGGNEKLFF.

This sequence joins TRBV4-2 and TRBJ2-5; D ambiguous. The CDR3 consists of 17 residues. Germline lookup yields CDR1 LGHNA and CDR2 YNFKEQ. Trimming stripped 0 bases from V and 4 bases from J, with 18 bases between. CDR3 nucleotides: TGTGCCAGCAGCCAAGACTATAGTGCTGTGTGGGGAGAGACCCAGTACTTC. Translated: CASSQDYSAVWGETQYF.

This clonotype was seen a few times. The chain joins TRBV23-1 to TRBJ2-5, with D possibly TRBD1 on 6 matching bases. TRBV23-1 is an ORF, with its function uncertain. This CDR3 region has 16 residues. Trimming stripped 2 bases from V and 2 bases from J, with 15 bases between. CDR3 region: CASSQPVDSNQETQYF. The CDR3 nucleotides are TGCGCCAGCAGTCAACCAGTGGACAGTAATCAAGAGACCCAGTACTTC.

To note about this clonotype: In this CDR3 the conserved last residue, phenylalanine or tryptophan, is missing, so a read error is likely. The rearrangement joins TRBV5-5 to TRBJ1-2, with TRBD1 identical over 12 bases. Trimming cost V 1 base and J 8 bases; bases outside gene matches: 6. CDR1 is SGHKS and CDR2 is YYEKEE in the germline V gene (reference sequence). The CDR3 loop spans 15 amino acids. CDR3 bases: TGTGCCAGCAGCTTGTTCCGGGACAGGGGGCGCGGCTACACCCTC. Translation gives CASSLFRDRGRGYTL.

This clonotype was counted a few times. The J gene is TRBJ2-1, the V gene TRBV10-3, with 7 bases matching TRBD2. The CDR3 has 13 residues. J gave up 2 bases and V 8 bases, and 3 bases lay outside the gene matches. Germline V gives CDR1 ENHRY, CDR2 SYGVKD. The CDR3 bases are TGTGCCATCGGTAGCGGGCCCTACAATGAGCAGTTCTTC. Translation gives CAIGSGPYNEQFF.

CDR3 sequence (DNA): TGTGCCAGCAGCTTAGCGCCCGTAGTCTACGAGCAGTACTTC. Encoded protein: CASSLAPVVYEQYF. The J gene is TRBJ2-7, the V gene TRBV7-2; no definite D call. The CDR3 runs 14 residues. V lost 0 bases, J lost 3 bases, and 9 bases lay in between. Germline V gives CDR1 SGHTA, CDR2 FQGNSA.

The J gene is TRBJ2-1, the V gene TRBV10-3, with D possibly TRBD2 on 5 matching bases. Germline CDR1 reads ENHRY; CDR2 reads SYGVKD. V lost 1 base to trimming and J lost 8 bases, with 6 bases between them. The CDR3 has 12 residues. CDR3 loop: CAISECSDEQFF. The CDR3 DNA follows: TGTGCCATCAGTGAGTGTAGCGATGAGCAGTTCTTC.

CDR3 region: CASSLVRGEFEKLFF. DNA for the CDR3: TGTGCCAGCAGCTTAGTCAGGGGGGAGTTTGAAAAACTGTTTTTT. V usage is TRBV7-2 and J usage is TRBJ1-4; 7 bases agree with TRBD1. The CDR3 sequence is 15 residues long. Germline V CDR1 and CDR2: SGHTA, FQGNSA. J gave up 7 bases and V 1 base, and 6 bases lay outside the gene matches.

The chain links TRBV12-3 or TRBV12-4 to TRBJ1-5; D is undetermined. The CDR3 has 15 residues. Trimming took off 9 bases at V and 2 bases at J, with 17 bases between the two ends. The CDR3 DNA is TGTGCCAGTTCCGACTCCCTAGGTGGCAATCAGCCCCAGCATTTT. Amino acid sequence: CASSDSLGGNQPQHF.

This clonotype has only a few counts. V and J are TRBV14 and TRBJ2-1; 9 positions agree with TRBD2. CDR3 length: 16 residues. CDR1 and CDR2 from the germline V gene are SGHDN and FVKESK. After removal of 4 bases from V and 3 bases from J, the junction contained 7 bases not matched to a gene. The CDR3 is CASSPLSSGGYNEQFF. CDR3 in DNA: TGTGCCAGCAGCCCCCTAAGTAGCGGGGGCTACAATGAGCAGTTCTTC. The full variable domain, with the rest looked up from reference TRBV14 and TRBJ2-1, is EAGVTQFPSHSVIEKGQTVTLRCDPISGHDNLYWYRRVMGKEIKFLLHFVKESKQDESGMPNNRFLAERTGGTYSTLKVQPAELEDSGVYFCASSPLSSGGYNEQFFGPGTRLTVL.